This passage covers 27 T cell receptor beta chains from one sample sequenced in a study of shared clonotypes between healthy human individuals. The assay was immunoSEQ multiplex PCR, and TCRdb's table has in-frame clones only and misses some. The sample contains 2.3 million or so clones, 90% to 95% of which appear only once. Sequenced sample: naive CD4+ T cells from PBMCs. Sample subset: CD45RA+ positively selected. The receptors were sampled from a man between 18 and 29 years old in good health. Some clones in this sample may be carry-over from other donors' samples.

V gene TRBV14 combines with J gene TRBJ2-4; D is unresolved. The V gene lost 4 bases and the J gene lost 9 bases, with 10 bases spanning the gap. Germline V lookup: CDR1 SGHDN, CDR2 FVKESK. The CDR3 is 12 residues long. The DNA for the CDR3 is TGTGCCAGCAGCCCCGTCGGAAGCATTCAGTACTTC. Its translation is CASSPVGSIQYF.

The chain has TRBV7-9 and TRBJ2-3; D unresolved. This CDR3 has 14 amino acids. Germline assignment: CDR1 SEHNR and CDR2 FQNEAQ (reference sequence). Deletions cut 3 bases from V and 2 bases from J, with 9 bases between. The CDR3 loop is CASSLVLVTDTQYF. CDR3 bases: TGTGCCAGCAGCTTGGTTCTGGTCACAGATACGCAGTATTTT.

The gene calls are TRBV28 and TRBJ2-1, with 8 bases that match TRBD1. The CDR3 is 15 residues long. The trim removed 5 bases at V and 5 bases at J, leaving 8 bases unmatched. Germline-derived CDR1 and CDR2 are MDHEN and SYDVKM. CDR3 in DNA: TGTGCCAGCAGTCCCGACAGGGGCGAGAACAATGAGCAGTTCTTC. It yields the protein CASSPDRGENNEQFF.

The chain joins TRBV28 to TRBJ1-2; no definite D call. Germline values: CDR1 MDHEN, CDR2 SYDVKM. Trimming cost V 4 bases and J 4 bases, with 13 bases left between them. The CDR3 extends over 14 amino acids. CDR3 coding DNA: TGTGCCAGCAGTTCCCAGACACCCCCCTATGGCTACACCTTC. This sequence encodes CASSSQTPPYGYTF.

DNA of the CDR3: TGTGCCAGCTCACCTCAGGCGGGAGAGGGAGATACGCAGTATTTT. This sequence encodes CASSPQAGEGDTQYF. V is TRBV18 and J is TRBJ2-3; 7 bases fit TRBD2. The CDR3 has 15 amino acids. With V trimmed by 3 bases and J by 5 bases, 8 bases remained unmatched. Germline V gene data show CDR1 as KGHSH and CDR2 as LQKENI. Together with reference TRBV18 and TRBJ2-3, the CDR3 gives the full variable domain: NAGVMQNPRHLVRRRGQEARLRCSPMKGHSHVYWYRQLPEEGLKFMVYLQKENIIDESGMPKERFSAEFPKEGPSILRIQQVVRGDSAAYFCASSPQAGEGDTQYFGPGTRLTVL.

V is TRBV7-9 and J is TRBJ1-2; TRBD1 agrees at 7 bases. Trimming cost V 5 bases and J 3 bases; bases outside gene matches: 3. Germline V gene data show CDR1 as SEHNR and CDR2 as FQNEAQ (reference sequence). There are 13 residues in the CDR3. The chain's CDR3 is CASSRGQDYGYTF. CDR3 DNA: TGTGCCAGCAGCCGAGGACAGGACTATGGCTACACCTTC.

This rearrangement joins TRBV5-1 to TRBJ2-7; D not certain. From germline, CDR1 is SGHRS and CDR2 YFSETQ. V dropped 0 bases and J dropped 3 bases, with 7 bases sitting between them. The CDR3 loop spans 13 amino acids. The CDR3 DNA is TGCGCCAGCAGCTTGGTAGCCGACTACGAGCAGTACTTC. Translation: CASSLVADYEQYF. Supplemented by reference TRBV5-1 and TRBJ2-7, the full variable domain reads KAGVTQTPRYLIKTRGQQVTLSCSPISGHRSVSWYQQTPGQGLQFLFEYFSETQRNKGNFPGRFSGRQFSNSRSEMNVSTLELGDSALYLCASSLVADYEQYFGPGTRLTVT.

The chain joins TRBV27 to TRBJ1-4, with D unresolved. V was cut by 1 base and J by 3 bases, with 9 bases left in between. The CDR3 covers 15 residues. CDR1 is MNHEY and CDR2 is SMNVEV in the germline V gene (reference sequence). The CDR3 spells CASSLFPSANEKLFF. The CDR3, as DNA: TGTGCCAGCAGTTTATTCCCGTCGGCTAATGAAAAACTGTTTTTT.

The chain joins TRBV5-8 to TRBJ2-4, with a tentative D call TRBD1 (6 bases). CDR1 is SGHTS, CDR2 YDEGEE, per germline. V lost 7 bases, J lost 0 bases, and 11 bases lay in between. This CDR3 comprises 14 residues. The CDR3 DNA follows: TGTGCCAGCGGCCCCAGGGGAGCCAAAAACATTCAGTACTTC. It is translated as CASGPRGAKNIQYF.

The V call is TRBV4-1, the J call TRBJ2-7, with 10 bases fitting TRBD2. The V gene end was trimmed by 2 bases and the J gene end by 6 bases; junction bases not matched to a gene: 4. CDR3 size: 14 residues. CDR1 and CDR2 (germline): MGHRA, YSYEKL. CDR3 nucleotide sequence: TGCGCCAGCAGCCAACTAGCGGGAGTGGGCGAGCAGTACTTC. Protein product: CASSQLAGVGEQYF.

V is TRBV12-5 and J is TRBJ1-1; a weak D match, TRBD1 (6 bases). CDR1 LGHNT and CDR2 FRNRAP come from the germline V gene. There are 12 residues in the CDR3. Trimming left V 6 bases short and J 10 bases short, with 15 bases between. The CDR3 loop reads CASGPQQGLAFF. CDR3 DNA sequence: TGTGCTAGTGGCCCACAACAGGGTTTAGCTTTCTTT.

This sequence joins TRBV28 and TRBJ1-5; TRBD1 matches 8 bases. Germline trimming cut 5 bases from V and 7 bases from J; bases unmatched to any gene: 10. This CDR3 comprises 15 residues. Germline CDR1 and CDR2: MDHEN and SYDVKM. The CDR3 region is CASSPQDREYQPQHF. The CDR3 nucleotides read TGTGCCAGCAGTCCCCAGGACAGGGAATACCAGCCCCAGCATTTT.

The rearrangement joins TRBV5-4 to TRBJ1-3, with TRBD1 as a possible D gene (6 bases). Trimming left V 3 bases short and J 2 bases short, with 15 bases between. The length of the CDR3 is 16 residues. Germline assignment: CDR1 SGHNT and CDR2 YYREEE (reference sequence). The DNA for the CDR3 is TGTGCCAGCAGCTCCGGGGGGCAAGGGACTGGAAACACCATATATTTT. Protein product: CASSSGGQGTGNTIYF.

The rearrangement links TRBV5-1 to TRBJ2-1; 7 bases line up with TRBD2. Germline V gene sequence: CDR1 SGHRS, CDR2 YFSETQ. This CDR3 has 14 amino acids. V gave up 1 base and J gave up 6 bases; unmatched junction bases: 4. The CDR3 loop reads CASSLTGGSNEQFF. For the CDR3, the DNA is TGCGCCAGCAGCTTGACGGGAGGTAGCAATGAGCAGTTCTTC.

This clone was seen more than once but under ten times. The chain couples TRBV7-9 to TRBJ1-1; weak D call: TRBD1 (6 bases). Trimming took off 5 bases at V and 4 bases at J, with 17 bases between the two ends. CDR1 and CDR2 from the germline V gene are SEHNR and FQNEAQ (reference sequence). The length of the CDR3 is 15 residues. CDR3 bases: TGTGCCAGCAGCACTGCAGGGGCCCGAATCACTGAAGCTTTCTTT. Its translation: CASSTAGARITEAFF.

The rearrangement links TRBV4-1 to TRBJ1-2; D is ambiguous. This CDR3 is 12 amino acids long. V lost 0 bases to trimming and J lost 7 bases, with 6 bases between them. The germline CDR1 and CDR2 sequences are MGHRA and YSYEKL. The CDR3 sequence: CASSQDLRGYTF. In DNA form, the CDR3 reads TGCGCCAGCAGCCAAGATTTACGTGGCTACACCTTC.

Concerning this clone: The sample has other DNA sequences that encode this CDR3 too. The rearrangement links TRBV18 to TRBJ2-7; a weak D match, TRBD2 (5 bases). This CDR3 is 13 amino acids long. The V and J ends lost 3 bases and 3 bases respectively, with 9 bases between them. Per the germline V gene, CDR1 is KGHSH and CDR2 is LQKENI. CDR3 bases: TGTGCCAGCTCACCCGGACTCGACTACGAGCAGTACTTC. This gives the protein CASSPGLDYEQYF.

Regarding this clone: Other DNA sequences of this sample code for an identical CDR3. The chain carries TRBV5-1 and TRBJ2-5, with 8 positions matching TRBD2. There are 14 residues in the CDR3. The trim removed 0 bases at V and 3 bases at J, leaving 1 base unmatched. Germline loops: CDR1 SGHRS, CDR2 YFSETQ. The CDR3 DNA sequence: TGCGCCAGCAGCTTGGTTAGCGGGGAAGAGACCCAGTACTTC. Its translation is CASSLVSGEETQYF.

The chain employs TRBV6-1 and TRBJ2-7, with D perhaps matching TRBD1 (5 bases). The CDR3 is made up of 12 amino acids. From germline, CDR1 is MNHNS and CDR2 SASEGT. Trimming pared 2 bases from V and 7 bases from J, leaving 9 bases between. The CDR3 DNA is TGTGCCAGCAGTGAACCAGACAGAGAGCAGTACTTC. Protein product: CASSEPDREQYF.

This chain joins TRBV11-2 and TRBJ1-1; D is uncertain. The V end lost 3 bases, the J end lost 0 bases, and 8 bases lay between the germline ends. Germline-derived CDR1 and CDR2 are SGHAT and FQNNGV. The CDR3 is made up of 14 amino acids. The CDR3 reads CASSFVPMNTEAFF. Here the CDR3 DNA reads TGTGCCAGCAGCTTTGTCCCGATGAACACTGAAGCTTTCTTT.

The rearrangement links TRBV9 to TRBJ1-4; D unresolved. Germline lookup yields CDR1 SGDLS and CDR2 YYNGEE. V was shortened by 0 bases and J by 5 bases, with 8 bases between the two germline ends. CDR3 length equals 14 residues. The CDR3 DNA is TGTGCCAGCAGCGTAGCATCCGTCAATGAAAAACTGTTTTTT. Protein sequence: CASSVASVNEKLFF.

The chain employs TRBV29-1 and TRBJ2-7, with unresolved D. CDR3 size: 12 residues. V was trimmed by 4 bases and J by 5 bases, leaving 12 bases between them. Germline V lookup: CDR1 SQVTM, CDR2 ANQGSEA. The CDR3 loop is CSVGSGSHEQYF. In DNA form, the CDR3 reads TGCAGCGTTGGGTCGGGTTCCCACGAGCAGTACTTC.

The chain employs TRBV6-6 and TRBJ2-1, with D unclear. V lost 5 bases, J lost 7 bases, and 6 bases lay in between. The CDR3 has 11 amino acids. Germline loops: CDR1 MNHNY, CDR2 SVGAGI (reference sequence). The CDR3 loop is CASSVFNEQFF. Here the CDR3 DNA reads TGTGCCAGCAGTGTTTTTAATGAGCAGTTCTTC.

Details on this clone: The same CDR3 is also encoded by other DNA sequences in this sample. The V and J genes are TRBV7-2 and TRBJ2-7; D call uncertain. CDR1 is SGHTA, CDR2 FQGNSA, per germline. Trimming pared 1 base from V and 0 bases from J, leaving 7 bases between. The CDR3 runs to 14 residues. CDR3 DNA sequence: TGTGCCAGCAGCTTAGACGTGAGCTCCTACGAGCAGTACTTC. It translates to CASSLDVSSYEQYF.

The chain employs TRBV5-4 and TRBJ2-3; TRBD2 agrees at 7 bases. The ends lost 0 bases at V and 8 bases at J; junction bases unmatched: 12. The germline CDR1 and CDR2 sequences are SGHNT and YYREEE (reference sequence). This CDR3 region has 16 residues. The CDR3 here is CASSLASRTRDGTQYF. Here the CDR3 DNA reads TGTGCCAGCAGCTTGGCGTCCCGGACTAGGGATGGTACGCAGTATTTT.

The chain carries TRBV25-1 and TRBJ2-3; D not certain. Between the trimmed V and J ends, which lost 4 bases and 1 base, there was a span of 9 bases. This CDR3 spans 14 amino acids. CDR1 is MGHDK, CDR2 SYGVNS, per germline. The CDR3 DNA is TGTGCCAGCAGTGTAATCGGTGGCACAGATACGCAGTATTTT. This codes for CASSVIGGTDTQYF.

This chain links TRBV25-1 with TRBJ2-1; D possibly corresponds to TRBD1 (5 bases). Germline V gene data show CDR1 as MGHDK and CDR2 as SYGVNS. CDR3 length: 13 residues. Trimming took off 2 bases at V and 6 bases at J, with 8 bases between the two ends. As DNA, the CDR3 is TGTGCCAGCAGTGAAGGGGCTATCAATGAGCAGTTCTTC. Translating gives CASSEGAINEQFF.